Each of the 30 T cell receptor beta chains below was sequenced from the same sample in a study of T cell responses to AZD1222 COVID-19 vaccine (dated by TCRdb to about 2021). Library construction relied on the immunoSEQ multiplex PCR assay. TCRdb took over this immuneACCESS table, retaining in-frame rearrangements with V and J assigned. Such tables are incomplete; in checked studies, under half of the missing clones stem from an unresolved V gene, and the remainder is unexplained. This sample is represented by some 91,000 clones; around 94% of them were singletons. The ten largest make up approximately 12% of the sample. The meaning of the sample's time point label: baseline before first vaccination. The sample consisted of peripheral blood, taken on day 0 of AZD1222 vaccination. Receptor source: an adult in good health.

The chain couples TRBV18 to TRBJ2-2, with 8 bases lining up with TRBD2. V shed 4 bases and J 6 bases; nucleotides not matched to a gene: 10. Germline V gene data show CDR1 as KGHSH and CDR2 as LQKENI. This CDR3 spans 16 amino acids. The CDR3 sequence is CASSLVGGLASGELFF. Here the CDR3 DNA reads TGTGCCAGCTCACTCGTGGGCGGACTAGCATCCGGGGAGCTGTTTTTT.

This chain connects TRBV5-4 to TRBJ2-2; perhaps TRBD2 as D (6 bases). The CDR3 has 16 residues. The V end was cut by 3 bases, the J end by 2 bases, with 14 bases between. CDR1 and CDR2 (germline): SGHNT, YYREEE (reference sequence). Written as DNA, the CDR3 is TGTGCCAGCAGCTCGACCGGGACTGGAAACACCGGGGAGCTGTTTTTT. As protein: CASSSTGTGNTGELFF.

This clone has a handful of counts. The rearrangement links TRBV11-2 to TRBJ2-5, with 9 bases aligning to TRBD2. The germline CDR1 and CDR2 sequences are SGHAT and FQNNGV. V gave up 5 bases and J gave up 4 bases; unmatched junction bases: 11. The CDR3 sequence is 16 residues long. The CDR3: CASSPGGRGGLETQYF. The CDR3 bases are TGTGCCAGCAGCCCCGGGGGGCGGGGGGGCTTAGAGACCCAGTACTTC. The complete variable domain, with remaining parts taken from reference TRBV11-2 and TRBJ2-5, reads EAGVAQSPRYKIIEKRQSVAFWCNPISGHATLYWYQQILGQGPKLLIQFQNNGVVDDSQLPKDRFSAERLKGVDSTLKIQPAKLEDSAVYLCASSPGGRGGLETQYFGPGTRLLVL.

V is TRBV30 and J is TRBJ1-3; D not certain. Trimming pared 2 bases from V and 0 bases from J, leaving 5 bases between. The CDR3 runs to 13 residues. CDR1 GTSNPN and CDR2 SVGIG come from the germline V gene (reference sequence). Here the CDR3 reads CAWSRYSGNTIYF. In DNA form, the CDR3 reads TGTGCCTGGAGTCGGTACTCTGGAAACACCATATATTTT.

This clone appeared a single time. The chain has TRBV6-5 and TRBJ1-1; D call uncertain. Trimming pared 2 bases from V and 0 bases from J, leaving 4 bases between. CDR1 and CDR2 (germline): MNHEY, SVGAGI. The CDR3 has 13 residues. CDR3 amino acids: CASSYRVNTEAFF. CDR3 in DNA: TGTGCCAGCAGTTACCGAGTGAACACTGAAGCTTTCTTT.

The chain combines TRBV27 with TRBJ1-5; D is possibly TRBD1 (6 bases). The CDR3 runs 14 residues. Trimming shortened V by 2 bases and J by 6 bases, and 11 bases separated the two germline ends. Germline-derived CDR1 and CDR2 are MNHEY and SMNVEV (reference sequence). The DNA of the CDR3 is TGTGCCAGCAGTTTAACAGGGATGGCTCAGCCCCAGCATTTT. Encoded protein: CASSLTGMAQPQHF.

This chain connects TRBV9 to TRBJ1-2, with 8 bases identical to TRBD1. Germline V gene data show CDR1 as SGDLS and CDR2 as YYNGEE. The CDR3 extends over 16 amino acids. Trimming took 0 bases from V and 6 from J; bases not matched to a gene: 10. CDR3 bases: TGTGCCAGCAGCGTAGCTACAGGACAGGGCAGGGATGGCTACACCTTC. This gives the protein CASSVATGQGRDGYTF.

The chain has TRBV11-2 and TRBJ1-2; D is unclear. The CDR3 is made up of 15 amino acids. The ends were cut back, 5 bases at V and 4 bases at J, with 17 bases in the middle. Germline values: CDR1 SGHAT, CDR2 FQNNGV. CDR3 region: CASSPSGEDRYGYTF. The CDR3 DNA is TGTGCCAGCAGCCCTAGTGGGGAGGATCGCTATGGCTACACCTTC.

CDR3 sequence: CASSDRTSEKLFF. CDR3 sequence (DNA): TGTGCCAGCAGCGACCGGACAAGCGAAAAACTGTTTTTT. The J gene is TRBJ1-4, the V gene TRBV7-9; tentatively, D is TRBD1 (5 bases). The CDR3 totals 13 residues. The germline V gene has CDR1 SEHNR and CDR2 FQNEAQ (reference sequence). Trimming removed 5 bases from V and 8 bases from J, with 12 bases in between.

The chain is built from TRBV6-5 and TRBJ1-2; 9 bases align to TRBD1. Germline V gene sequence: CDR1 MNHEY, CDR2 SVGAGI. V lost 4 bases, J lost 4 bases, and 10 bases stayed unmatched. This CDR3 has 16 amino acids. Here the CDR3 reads CASSSRDRAIAYGYTF. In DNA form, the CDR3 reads TGTGCCAGCAGTTCCCGGGACAGGGCAATTGCCTATGGCTACACCTTC.

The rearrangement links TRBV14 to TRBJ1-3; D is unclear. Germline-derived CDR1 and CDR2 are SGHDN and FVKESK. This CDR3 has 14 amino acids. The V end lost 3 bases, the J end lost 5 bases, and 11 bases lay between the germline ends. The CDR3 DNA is TGTGCCAGCAGCCATTCGGGAGGAAGAAACACCATATATTTT. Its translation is CASSHSGGRNTIYF.

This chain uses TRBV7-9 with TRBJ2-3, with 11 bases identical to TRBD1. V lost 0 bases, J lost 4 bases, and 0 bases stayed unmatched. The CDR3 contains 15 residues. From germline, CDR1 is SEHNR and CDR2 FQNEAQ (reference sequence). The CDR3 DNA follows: TGTGCCAGCAGCTTAGCGGGACAGGGGGCAGATACGCAGTATTTT. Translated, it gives CASSLAGQGADTQYF.

CDR3 DNA sequence: TGCACCAGCAGCCAAGGACTAGCGGGCCCTAGGAACTCCTACGAGCAGTACTTC. Translation gives CTSSQGLAGPRNSYEQYF. The genes are TRBV1 and TRBJ2-7; TRBD2 is the table's D call and was not checked against the DNA. TRBV1 is deemed a pseudogene. CDR3 length: 18 amino acids.

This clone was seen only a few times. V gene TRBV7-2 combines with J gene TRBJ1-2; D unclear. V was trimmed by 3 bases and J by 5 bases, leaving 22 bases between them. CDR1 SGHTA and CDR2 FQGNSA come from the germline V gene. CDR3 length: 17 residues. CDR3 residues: CASSLARSPTLNYGYTF. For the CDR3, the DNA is TGTGCCAGCAGCTTGGCGCGGTCTCCGACCCTTAATTATGGCTACACCTTC.

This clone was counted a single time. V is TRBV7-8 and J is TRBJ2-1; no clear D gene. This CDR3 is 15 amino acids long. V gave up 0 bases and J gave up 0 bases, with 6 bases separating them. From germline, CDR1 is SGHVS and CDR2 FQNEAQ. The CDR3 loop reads CASSLARSSYNEQFF. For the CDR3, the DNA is TGTGCCAGCAGCTTAGCGCGGAGCTCCTACAATGAGCAGTTCTTC.

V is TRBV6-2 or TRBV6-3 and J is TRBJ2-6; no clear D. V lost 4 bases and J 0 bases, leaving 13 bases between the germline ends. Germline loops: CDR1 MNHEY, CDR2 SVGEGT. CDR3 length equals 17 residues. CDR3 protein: CASSLGLGLSGANVLTF. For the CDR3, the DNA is TGTGCCAGCAGTTTGGGATTAGGTCTCTCTGGGGCCAACGTCCTGACTTTC.

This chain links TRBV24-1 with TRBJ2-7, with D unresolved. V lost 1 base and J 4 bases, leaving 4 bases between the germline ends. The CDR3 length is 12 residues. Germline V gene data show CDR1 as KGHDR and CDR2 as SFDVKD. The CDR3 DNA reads TGTGCCACCAGTGATTTAGGGTACGAGCAGTACTTC. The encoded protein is CATSDLGYEQYF.

CDR3 in amino acids: CASSPPGQMAYGYTF. The CDR3, as DNA: TGTGCCAGTAGTCCCCCGGGACAGATGGCCTATGGCTACACCTTC. The chain carries TRBV19 and TRBJ1-2, with 7 bases lining up with TRBD1. Per the germline V gene, CDR1 is LNHDA and CDR2 is SQIVND (reference sequence). Trimming cost V 5 bases and J 4 bases; bases outside gene matches: 10. CDR3 length equals 15 residues. Combining the CDR3 with reference TRBV19 and TRBJ1-2 gives the whole variable domain DGGITQSPKYLFRKEGQNVTLSCEQNLNHDAMYWYRQDPGQGLRLIYYSQIVNDFQKGDIAEGYSVSREKKESFPLTVTSAQKNPTAFYLCASSPPGQMAYGYTFGSGTRLTVV.

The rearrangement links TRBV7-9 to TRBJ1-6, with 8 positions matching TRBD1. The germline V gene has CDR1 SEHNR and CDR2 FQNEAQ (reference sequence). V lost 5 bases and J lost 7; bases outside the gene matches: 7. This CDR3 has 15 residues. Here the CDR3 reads CASSPTRGLNSPLHF. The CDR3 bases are TGTGCCAGCAGCCCAACCAGGGGGCTAAATTCACCCCTCCACTTT.

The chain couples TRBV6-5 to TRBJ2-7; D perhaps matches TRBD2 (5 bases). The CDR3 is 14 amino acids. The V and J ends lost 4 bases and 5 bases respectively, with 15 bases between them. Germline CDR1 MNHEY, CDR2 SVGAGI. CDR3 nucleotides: TGTGCCAGCAGTTTCGGACGGGATGAGGACGAGCAGTACTTC. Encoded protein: CASSFGRDEDEQYF.

The CDR3 nucleotides read TGTGCCAGCAGTACCGGACAGGGGGCAAGGTACACCTTC. Translating gives CASSTGQGARYTF. The chain carries TRBV6-5 and TRBJ1-2, with 11 nucleotides matching TRBD1. Germline trimming cut 5 bases from V and 11 bases from J; bases unmatched to any gene: 7. CDR1 and CDR2 from the germline V gene are MNHEY and SVGAGI. The CDR3 length is 13 residues.

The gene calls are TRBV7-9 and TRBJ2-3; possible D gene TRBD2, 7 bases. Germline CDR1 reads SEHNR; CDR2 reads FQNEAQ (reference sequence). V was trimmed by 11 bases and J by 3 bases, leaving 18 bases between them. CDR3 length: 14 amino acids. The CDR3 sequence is CAGSGGRGTDTQYF. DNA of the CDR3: TGTGCCGGCTCGGGGGGCAGGGGAACAGATACGCAGTATTTT. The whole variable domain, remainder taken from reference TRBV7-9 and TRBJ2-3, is DTGVSQNPRHKITKRGQNVTFRCDPISEHNRLYWYRQTLGQGPEFLTYFQNEAQLEKSRLLSDRFSAERPKGSFSTLEIQRTEQGDSAMYLCAGSGGRGTDTQYFGPGTRLTVL.

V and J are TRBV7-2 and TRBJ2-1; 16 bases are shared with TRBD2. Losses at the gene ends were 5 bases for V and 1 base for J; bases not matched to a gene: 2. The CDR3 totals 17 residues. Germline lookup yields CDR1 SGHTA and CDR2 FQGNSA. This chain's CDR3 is CASSLGLAGGSYNEQFF. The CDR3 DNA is TGTGCCAGCAGCCTGGGACTAGCGGGAGGGTCCTACAATGAGCAGTTCTTC. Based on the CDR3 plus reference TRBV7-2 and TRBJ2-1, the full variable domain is GAGVSQSPSNKVTEKGKDVELRCDPISGHTALYWYRQSLGQGLEFLIYFQGNSAPDKSGLPSDRFSAERTGGSVSTLTIQRTQQEDSAVYLCASSLGLAGGSYNEQFFGPGTRLTVL.

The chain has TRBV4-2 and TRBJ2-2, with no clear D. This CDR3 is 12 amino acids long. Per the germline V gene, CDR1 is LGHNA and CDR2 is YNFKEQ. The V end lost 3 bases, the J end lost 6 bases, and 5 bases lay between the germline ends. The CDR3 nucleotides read TGTGCCAGCAGCCATACCCCCGGGGAGCTGTTTTTT. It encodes CASSHTPGELFF.

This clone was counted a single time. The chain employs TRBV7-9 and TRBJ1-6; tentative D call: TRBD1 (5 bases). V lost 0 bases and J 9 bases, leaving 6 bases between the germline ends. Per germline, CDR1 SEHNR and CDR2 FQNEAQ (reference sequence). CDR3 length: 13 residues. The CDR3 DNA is TGTGCCAGCAGCTTAGCGGGGACTTCACCCCTCCACTTT. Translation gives CASSLAGTSPLHF. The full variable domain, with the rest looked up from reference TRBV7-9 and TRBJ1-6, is DTGVSQNPRHKITKRGQNVTFRCDPISEHNRLYWYRQTLGQGPEFLTYFQNEAQLEKSRLLSDRFSAERPKGSFSTLEIQRTEQGDSAMYLCASSLAGTSPLHFGNGTRLTVT.

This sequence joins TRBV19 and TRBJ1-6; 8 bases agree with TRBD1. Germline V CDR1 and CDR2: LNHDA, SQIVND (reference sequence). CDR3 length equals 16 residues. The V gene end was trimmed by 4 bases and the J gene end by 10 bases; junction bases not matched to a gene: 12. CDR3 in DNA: TGTGCCAGTAGTACGTTCCAGGGGGCGCGGAGGTCACCCCTCCACTTT. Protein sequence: CASSTFQGARRSPLHF.

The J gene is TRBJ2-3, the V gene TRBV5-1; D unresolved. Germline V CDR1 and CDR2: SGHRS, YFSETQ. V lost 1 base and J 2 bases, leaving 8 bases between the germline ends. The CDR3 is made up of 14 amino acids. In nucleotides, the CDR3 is TGCGCCAGCAGCTTGAGTGGGGACACAGATACGCAGTATTTT. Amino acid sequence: CASSLSGDTDTQYF.

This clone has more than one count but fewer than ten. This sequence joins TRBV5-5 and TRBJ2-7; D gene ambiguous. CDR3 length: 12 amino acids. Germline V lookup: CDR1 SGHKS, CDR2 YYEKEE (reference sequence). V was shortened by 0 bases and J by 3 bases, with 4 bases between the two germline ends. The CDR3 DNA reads TGTGCCAGCAGCTTGGGTTTCTACGAGCAGTACTTC. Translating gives CASSLGFYEQYF.

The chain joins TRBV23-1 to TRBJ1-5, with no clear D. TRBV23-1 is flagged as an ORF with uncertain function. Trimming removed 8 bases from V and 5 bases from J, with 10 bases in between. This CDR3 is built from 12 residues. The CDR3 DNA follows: TGCGCCAGCCCCAAGGGTCATCAGCCCCAGCATTTT. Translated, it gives CASPKGHQPQHF.

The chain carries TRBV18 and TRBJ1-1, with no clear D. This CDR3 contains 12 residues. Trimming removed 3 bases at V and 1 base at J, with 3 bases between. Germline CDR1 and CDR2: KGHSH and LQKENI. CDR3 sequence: CASSPTNTEAFF. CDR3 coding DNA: TGTGCCAGCTCACCCACGAACACTGAAGCTTTCTTT. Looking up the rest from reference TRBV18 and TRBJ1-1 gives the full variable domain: NAGVMQNPRHLVRRRGQEARLRCSPMKGHSHVYWYRQLPEEGLKFMVYLQKENIIDESGMPKERFSAEFPKEGPSILRIQQVVRGDSAAYFCASSPTNTEAFFGQGTRLTVV.